The 14 T cell receptor beta chains presented below share a single source sample, sequenced in a study of human T cells and chemical hapten exposure. One entry per CDR3 protein, called by TCRdb with MiXCR from the RACE reads. The sample records 180,000 or so distinct CDR3 sequences, around 30% being singletons. The time point here: pre-sensitization, week 0. Noted treatment: therapeutic diphenylcyclopropenone sensitization with weekly scalp DPC. Here the sequenced sample was whole blood, taken in connection with sensitization to the hapten diphenylcyclopropenone (DPC). These receptors were obtained from a woman under 40 with alopecia areata. Some clones in this sample may be carry-over from other donors' samples.

There are a few counts of this clonotype. The rearrangement uses TRBV28 and TRBJ2-5, with D hard to call. V was trimmed by 5 bases and J by 8 bases, leaving 21 bases between them. Germline V gene data show CDR1 as MDHEN and CDR2 as SYDVKM. This CDR3 region has 15 residues. CDR3 amino acids: CASSPPRWADPTQYF. Written as DNA, the CDR3 is TGTGCCAGCAGTCCCCCCCGCTGGGCGGACCCAACCCAGTACTTC.

This clonotype was counted between two and nine times. V and J are TRBV10-3 and TRBJ2-3; 8 bases map to TRBD2. The CDR3 is made up of 17 amino acids. V gave up 0 bases and J gave up 3 bases; unmatched junction bases: 8. The germline V gene encodes CDR1 ENHRY and CDR2 SYGVKD. Written as DNA, the CDR3 is TGTGCCATCAGTGAGTCGGCGGGGACTAGTGGGACAGATACGCAGTATTTT. Amino acid sequence: CAISESAGTSGTDTQYF.

The chain is built from TRBV29-1 and TRBJ2-6, with 9 bases lining up with TRBD2. This CDR3 has 14 residues. With V trimmed by 5 bases and J by 2 bases, 1 base remained unmatched. Per germline, CDR1 SQVTM and CDR2 ANQGSEA. CDR3 nucleotide sequence: TGCAGCGTTATAGCGGGAGCTGGGGCCAACGTCCTGACTTTC. Translated, it gives CSVIAGAGANVLTF.

V and J are TRBV5-1 and TRBJ2-6; perhaps D is TRBD1 or TRBD2 (6 bases each). Germline V gene lookup returns CDR1 SGHRS and CDR2 YFSETQ. This CDR3 region has 16 residues. V lost 4 bases and J 3 bases, leaving 14 bases between the germline ends. DNA of the CDR3: TGCGCCAGCAGCGCCACGGGGGCCGGTGGGGCCAACGTCCTGACTTTC. This encodes CASSATGAGGANVLTF.

V and J are TRBV12-3 or TRBV12-4 and TRBJ1-6; D is possibly TRBD1 (6 bases). This CDR3 has 13 residues. Trimming removed 8 bases from V and 10 bases from J, with 15 bases in between. In DNA, the CDR3 is TGTGCCAGCGGTCAGGGGCGCTACTCACCCCTCCACTTT. Translating it yields CASGQGRYSPLHF.

This clonotype was observed a few times. This rearrangement joins TRBV7-2 to TRBJ1-6, with a weak D call TRBD1 (5 bases). Trimming removed 1 base from V and 8 bases from J, with 15 bases in between. CDR3 length: 16 amino acids. Germline loops: CDR1 SGHTA, CDR2 FQGNSA. CDR3 amino acids: CASSLVRGSLDSPLHF. As DNA, the CDR3 is TGTGCCAGCAGCTTAGTACGGGGGAGTCTTGATTCACCCCTCCACTTT. The full variable domain, rest sourced from reference TRBV7-2 and TRBJ1-6, is GAGVSQSPSNKVTEKGKDVELRCDPISGHTALYWYRQSLGQGLEFLIYFQGNSAPDKSGLPSDRFSAERTGGSVSTLTIQRTQQEDSAVYLCASSLVRGSLDSPLHFGNGTRLTVT.

The chain recombines TRBV11-2 with TRBJ1-2; no reliable D call. The CDR3 totals 12 residues. V lost 2 bases and J lost 7, with 8 bases in between. Germline V gene sequence: CDR1 SGHAT, CDR2 FQNNGV. In nucleotides, the CDR3 is TGTGCCAGCAGCTTACGGACTAGTGGCTACACCTTC. Protein sequence: CASSLRTSGYTF. The variable domain in full, with the rest retrieved from reference TRBV11-2 and TRBJ1-2, is EAGVAQSPRYKIIEKRQSVAFWCNPISGHATLYWYQQILGQGPKLLIQFQNNGVVDDSQLPKDRFSAERLKGVDSTLKIQPAKLEDSAVYLCASSLRTSGYTFGSGTRLTVV.

In DNA form, the CDR3 reads TGCGCCAGCAGCCAACGGACAGGGGGGTTGGTGTACGAGCAGTACTTC. Amino acids: CASSQRTGGLVYEQYF. This chain joins TRBV4-3 and TRBJ2-7; 10 nucleotides match TRBD1. This CDR3 has 16 amino acids. J lost 4 bases, V lost 2 bases, and 8 bases had no gene match. Germline V gene data show CDR1 as LGHNA and CDR2 as YSLEER.

The genes are TRBV9 and TRBJ1-1; no firm D call. Deletions cut 0 bases from V and 3 bases from J, with 12 bases between. The germline CDR1 and CDR2 sequences are SGDLS and YYNGEE. The CDR3 is made up of 15 amino acids. CDR3 DNA sequence: TGTGCCAGCAGCGTAGGGGAGGGAGTTTACACTGAAGCTTTCTTT. Its protein product is CASSVGEGVYTEAFF.

The J gene is TRBJ1-4, the V gene TRBV10-3, with D perhaps TRBD1 (5 bases). Germline CDR1 and CDR2: ENHRY and SYGVKD. This CDR3 is built from 15 residues. With 6 bases removed from V and 0 bases from J, the gap between germline ends came to 11 bases. This CDR3 reads CAIRDPQATNEKLFF. The CDR3 DNA reads TGTGCCATCAGGGACCCACAGGCAACTAATGAAAAACTGTTTTTT.

This clonotype was seen only a few times. CDR3 in DNA: TGCAGTGCTAGCTTGACCGGGACAGGCCCCTACGAGCAGTACTTC. Its protein product is CSASLTGTGPYEQYF. The genes are TRBV20-1 and TRBJ2-7; 8 nucleotides match TRBD1. V trimming: 3 bases; J trimming: 2 bases; junction bases outside the gene matches: 9. The CDR3 spans 15 residues. The germline V gene has CDR1 DFQATT and CDR2 SNEGSKA (reference sequence).

This clonotype was seen only a few times. The chain recombines TRBV7-9 with TRBJ2-7; D remains unclear. Looked up from germline, CDR1 is SEHNR and CDR2 is FQNEAQ (reference sequence). V shed 5 bases and J shed 5 bases, with 10 bases lying between them. The CDR3 extends over 12 amino acids. The chain's CDR3 is CASSEAGDEQYF. The CDR3 bases are TGTGCCAGCAGCGAGGCTGGTGACGAGCAGTACTTC.

There are a few counts of this clonotype. The chain has TRBV11-3 and TRBJ2-4, with a possible D match to TRBD2 (5 bases). The CDR3 spans 14 residues. Between the trimmed V and J ends, which lost 3 bases and 8 bases, there was a span of 14 bases. Germline values: CDR1 SGHNT, CDR2 YENEEA. CDR3 in DNA: TGTGCCAGCAGCTTCCGGGAATTCAGTGACATTCAGTACTTC. It yields the protein CASSFREFSDIQYF.

This sequence joins TRBV10-3 and TRBJ1-2; D call uncertain. This CDR3 region has 14 residues. The V end was cut by 1 base, the J end by 0 bases, with 6 bases between. Germline CDR1 is ENHRY and CDR2 is SYGVKD. The CDR3 region has the DNA TGTGCCATCAGTGAGTTCGAAGCTAACTATGGCTACACCTTC. This codes for CAISEFEANYGYTF.